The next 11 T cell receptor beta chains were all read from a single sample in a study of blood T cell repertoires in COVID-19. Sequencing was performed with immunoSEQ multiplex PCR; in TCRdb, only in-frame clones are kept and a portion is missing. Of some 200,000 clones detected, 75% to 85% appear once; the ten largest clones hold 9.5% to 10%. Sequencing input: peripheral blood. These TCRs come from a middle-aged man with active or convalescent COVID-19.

The CDR3 DNA follows: TGTGCCAGCAGCCAAGCCTTTCGCACTAGCGGACACACCGGGGAGCTGTTTTTT. Its translation is CASSQAFRTSGHTGELFF. The chain combines TRBV3-1 (or the pseudogene TRBV3-2) with TRBJ2-2; 8 nucleotides match TRBD2. V shed 1 base, J shed 3 bases, and the junction held 10 bases outside the gene matches. Germline V gives CDR1 LGHDT, CDR2 YNNKEL (reference sequence). The CDR3 is made up of 18 amino acids.

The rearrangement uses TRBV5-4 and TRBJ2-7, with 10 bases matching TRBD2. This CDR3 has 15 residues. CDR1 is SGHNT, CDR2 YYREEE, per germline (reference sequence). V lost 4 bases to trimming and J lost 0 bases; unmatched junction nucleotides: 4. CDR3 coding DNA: TGTGCCAGCAGCGCAGCTAGCGGGGGCTCCTACGAGCAGTACTTC. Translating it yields CASSAASGGSYEQYF.

CDR3 sequence (DNA): TGTGCCAGCAGTTTAGTTGCGGACAGTGGGGCTTTCTTT. It encodes CASSLVADSGAFF. The chain recombines TRBV6-2 or TRBV6-3 with TRBJ1-1, with D perhaps TRBD1 (6 bases). Between the trimmed V and J ends, which lost 4 bases and 11 bases, there was a span of 17 bases. CDR3 length equals 13 residues. CDR1 is MNHEY and CDR2 is SVGEGT in the germline V gene.

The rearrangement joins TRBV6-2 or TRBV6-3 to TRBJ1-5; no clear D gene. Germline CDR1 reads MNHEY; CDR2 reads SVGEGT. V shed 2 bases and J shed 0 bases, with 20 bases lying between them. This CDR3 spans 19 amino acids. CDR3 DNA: TGTGCCAGCAGTTACACGCCCGGAAAAGGGAGCTATAGCAATCAGCCCCAGCATTTT. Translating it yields CASSYTPGKGSYSNQPQHF.

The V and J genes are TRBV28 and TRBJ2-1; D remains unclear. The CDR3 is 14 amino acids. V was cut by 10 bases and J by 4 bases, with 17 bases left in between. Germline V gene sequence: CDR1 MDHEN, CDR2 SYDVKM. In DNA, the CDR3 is TGTGCCACCGTGCAGGAACCCGATTACAATGAGCAGTTCTTC. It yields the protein CATVQEPDYNEQFF. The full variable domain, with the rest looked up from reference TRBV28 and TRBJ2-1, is DVKVTQSSRYLVKRTGEKVFLECVQDMDHENMFWYRQDPGLGLRLIYFSYDVKMKEKGDIPEGYSVSREKKERFSLILESASTNQTSMYLCATVQEPDYNEQFFGPGTRLTVL.

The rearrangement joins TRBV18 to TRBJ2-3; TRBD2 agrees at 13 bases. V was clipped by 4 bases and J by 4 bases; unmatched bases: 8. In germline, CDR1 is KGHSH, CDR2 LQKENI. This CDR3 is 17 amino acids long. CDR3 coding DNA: TGTGCCAGCTCACGCTATACCGGACTAGCGGGAGCAGATACGCAGTATTTT. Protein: CASSRYTGLAGADTQYF. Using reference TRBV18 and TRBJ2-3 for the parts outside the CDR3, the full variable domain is NAGVMQNPRHLVRRRGQEARLRCSPMKGHSHVYWYRQLPEEGLKFMVYLQKENIIDESGMPKERFSAEFPKEGPSILRIQQVVRGDSAAYFCASSRYTGLAGADTQYFGPGTRLTVL.

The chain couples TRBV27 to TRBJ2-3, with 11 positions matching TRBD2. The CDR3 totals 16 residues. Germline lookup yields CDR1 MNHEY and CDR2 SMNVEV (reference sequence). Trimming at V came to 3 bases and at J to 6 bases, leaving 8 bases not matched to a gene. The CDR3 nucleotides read TGTGCCAGCAGTTTTAGCGGGAGGGCCCCTTTCGATACGCAGTATTTT. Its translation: CASSFSGRAPFDTQYF.

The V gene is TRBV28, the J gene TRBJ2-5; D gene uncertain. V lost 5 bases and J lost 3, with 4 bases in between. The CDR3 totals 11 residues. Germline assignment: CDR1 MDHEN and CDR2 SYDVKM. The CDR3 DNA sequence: TGTGCCAGCAGTCCCGAAGAGACCCAGTACTTC. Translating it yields CASSPEETQYF.

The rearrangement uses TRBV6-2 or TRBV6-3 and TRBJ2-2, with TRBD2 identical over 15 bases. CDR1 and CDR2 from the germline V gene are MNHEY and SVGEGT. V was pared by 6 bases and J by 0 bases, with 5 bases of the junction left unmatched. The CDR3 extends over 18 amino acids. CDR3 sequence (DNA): TGTGCCAGCAGCTTGTGGACTAGCGGGAGGGCGAACACCGGGGAGCTGTTTTTT. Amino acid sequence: CASSLWTSGRANTGELFF.

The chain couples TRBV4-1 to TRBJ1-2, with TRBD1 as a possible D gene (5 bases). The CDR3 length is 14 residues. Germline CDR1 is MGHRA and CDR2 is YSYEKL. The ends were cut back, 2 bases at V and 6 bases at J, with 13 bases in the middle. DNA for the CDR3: TGCGCCAGCAGCCAAATACCGGGGGGGGATGGCTACACCTTC. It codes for CASSQIPGGDGYTF.

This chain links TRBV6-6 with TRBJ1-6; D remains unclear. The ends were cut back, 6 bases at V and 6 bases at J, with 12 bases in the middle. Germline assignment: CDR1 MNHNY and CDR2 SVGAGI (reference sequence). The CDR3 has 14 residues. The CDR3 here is CASSTTTGNSPLHF. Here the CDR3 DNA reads TGTGCCAGCAGCACCACGACGGGTAATTCACCCCTCCACTTT.